Below are 5 T cell receptor beta chains sequenced from a single sample in a study of OX40 agonist ivuxolimab in advanced cancers. Assay used: immunoSEQ multiplex PCR; TCRdb lists only in-frame clones, some missing. The table shows around 48,000 clones, with 75% to 85% occurring only once. Sequencing used CD4+ or CD8+ T cells sorted from blood, obtained in a trial of the OX40 agonist ivuxolimab. The receptors here all came from an adult with an advanced solid tumor such as melanoma, head and neck, liver or kidney cancer.

This rearrangement joins TRBV6-6 to TRBJ1-3; a weak D match, TRBD1 (6 bases). V lost 5 bases, J lost 4 bases, and 12 bases lay in between. This CDR3 spans 14 amino acids. The germline V gene has CDR1 MNHNY and CDR2 SVGAGI (reference sequence). The CDR3 loop reads CASSTQGRGNTIYF. As DNA, the CDR3 is TGTGCCAGCAGTACTCAGGGGAGAGGAAACACCATATATTTT.

The V and J genes are TRBV4-3 and TRBJ2-7, with D possibly TRBD2 on 6 matching bases. Germline CDR1 reads LGHNA; CDR2 reads YSLEER. The CDR3 sequence is 15 residues long. Trimming stripped 1 base from V and 3 bases from J, with 13 bases between. CDR3 residues: CASSQGQGTYYEQYF. The CDR3 DNA reads as TGCGCCAGCAGCCAAGGTCAAGGGACTTACTACGAGCAGTACTTC.

The chain carries TRBV30 and TRBJ1-6; TRBD1 is a possible D gene (5 bases). CDR1 is GTSNPN, CDR2 SVGIG, per germline (reference sequence). CDR3 length equals 17 residues. V lost 1 base to trimming and J lost 5 bases, with 18 bases between them. In nucleotides, the CDR3 is TGTGCCTGGAGTGGGGGGTTTGGGGATACGGATAATTCACCCCTCCACTTT. Its protein product is CAWSGGFGDTDNSPLHF. Combining the CDR3 with reference TRBV30 and TRBJ1-6 gives the whole variable domain SQTIHQWPATLVQPVGSPLSLECTVEGTSNPNLYWYRQAAGRGLQLLFYSVGIGQISSEVPQNLSASRPQDRQFILSSKKLLLSDSGFYLCAWSGGFGDTDNSPLHFGNGTRLTVT.

V and J are TRBV5-1 and TRBJ1-1; 10 nucleotides agree with TRBD1. Trimming cost V 3 bases and J 0 bases; bases outside gene matches: 14. From germline, CDR1 is SGHRS and CDR2 YFSETQ. There are 19 residues in the CDR3. The CDR3 DNA sequence: TGCGCCAGCAGCTACACTCCGGGACAGGGGTTTCTCATGAACACTGAAGCTTTCTTT. It codes for CASSYTPGQGFLMNTEAFF.

The chain recombines TRBV4-1 with TRBJ1-1; D unclear. Germline V gene lookup returns CDR1 MGHRA and CDR2 YSYEKL. This CDR3 has 15 amino acids. V was pared by 1 base and J by 5 bases, with 14 bases between. CDR3 protein: CASSQGLGLATEAFF. The DNA for the CDR3 is TGCGCCAGCAGCCAAGGATTGGGGTTAGCGACTGAAGCTTTCTTT.